This T cell receptor (beta chain) emerged from a study of cytomegalovirus exposure and HLA in healthy donors. At sampling all donors were nominally healthy, likely with unrecorded immune exposures. Amplification used 60 Vbeta primers and 13 Jbeta primers. Using immunoSEQ multiplex PCR, the repertoire was profiled, and TCRdb retains in-frame clones only, with some absent. The repertoire shows 150,000 or so clones; the top ten hold 1.5% to 2%. Germline V CDR1 and CDR2: MNHNS, SASEGT. The CDR3 sequence is 14 residues long. The V end was cut by 0 bases, the J end by 13 bases, with 13 bases between. Sequenced: PBMCs. The chain joins TRBV6-1 to TRBJ1-6, with TRBD1 as a possible D gene (6 bases). This receptor was taken from a woman between 50 and 59 years old in good health and CMV-seronegative. Written as DNA, the CDR3 is TGTGCCAGCAGTGAAGCCGCAGACAGGTATCCCCTCCACTTT. Translation: CASSEAADRYPLHF.